This TCR beta chain was sequenced in a study of T-cell memory formation after mild COVID-19. Study in general: Each donor largely had its own TCR clusters.

The 5'RACE method, run with constant-segment primers, produced TCR alpha and TCR beta cDNA libraries (carrying sample barcodes and UMIs). TCRdb analysed the 5' RACE reads with MiXCR anew, one entry per CDR3 protein. This sample has about half a million distinct CDR3 sequences; about 18% occur once, and the top ten carry around 12%. CDR1 is LGHNA, CDR2 YNFKEQ, per germline. The CDR3 runs to 13 residues. The V gene lost 0 bases and the J gene lost 5 bases, with 8 bases spanning the gap. This clonotype was detected ten times or more. Its antigen is not identified. The study's findings and limits: Prior to infection, memory already included some responding clones, suggesting cross-reactive memory joined.

Material for sequencing was PBMCs or a T cell subset sorted from them (not recorded which). This sequence joins TRBV4-2 and TRBJ2-7, with D uncertain. This sequence was found in an adult woman who had mild COVID-19 (a few samples of this study predate the infection). Cell type and time point are not known. The CDR3 region has the DNA TGTGCCAGCAGCCAAGATCTGTGGGACGAGCAGTACTTC. Translation gives CASSQDLWDEQYF.